This TCR beta chain derives from a study of blood T cell repertoires in COVID-19. Study background: Samples representing acute and convalescent COVID-19 were sourced from the United States, Italy and Spain. The analysed material was cDNA or gDNA that came from T cells, B-cell-depleted T cells, or PBMCs.

Study processing details: Using reference gene primer amplification, nucleated cell counts were estimated. TCRdb's table, derived via immunoSEQ multiplex PCR, lists solely in-frame clones and lacks some. Clone size and V and J calls were adopted from that table, with D and trimming inferred from the DNA. The sample has 50,000 or so clones; roughly 93% are singletons. Enrolled during active infection, Seattle patients were then followed longitudinally. The sequencing sample was made of peripheral blood. This clonotype originated in a man in his 60s with COVID-19, enrolled during active disease.

The CDR3 protein is CASSSRWDRGNEAFF. As DNA, the CDR3 is TGTGCCAGCAGTTCTCGGTGGGACAGGGGAAATGAAGCTTTCTTT. This chain uses TRBV6-5 with TRBJ1-1; 10 bases agree with TRBD1. V lost 4 bases, J lost 7 bases, and 9 bases stayed unmatched. The V gene's germline CDR1 is MNHEY and CDR2 SVGAGI. The CDR3 is 15 amino acids.